The 5 T cell receptor beta chains presented below share a single source sample, sequenced in a study of T cell repertoires in cytomegalovirus infection. MiXCR was run by TCRdb on the reads, yielding one entry per CDR3 protein. Among 100,000 to 150,000 distinct CDR3 sequences, approximately 9.2% were seen once, and the ten largest hold 9.5% to 13%. Sequencing input: PBMCs. These receptors all come from a human donor in good health (CMV status not recorded). Some clones in this sample may be carry-over from other donors' samples.

This clonotype has a count of ten or more. The chain employs TRBV11-2 and TRBJ1-1; D is ambiguous. V lost 1 base and J 0 bases, leaving 6 bases between the germline ends. The CDR3 has 14 residues. The germline V gene encodes CDR1 SGHAT and CDR2 FQNNGV. CDR3 residues: CASSLVSVNTEAFF. CDR3 in DNA: TGTGCCAGCAGCTTAGTTAGCGTGAACACTGAAGCTTTCTTT. Full variable domain (outside the CDR3, taken from reference TRBV11-2 and TRBJ1-1): EAGVAQSPRYKIIEKRQSVAFWCNPISGHATLYWYQQILGQGPKLLIQFQNNGVVDDSQLPKDRFSAERLKGVDSTLKIQPAKLEDSAVYLCASSLVSVNTEAFFGQGTRLTVV.

This rearrangement joins TRBV2 to TRBJ2-3; D unclear. Trimming removed 7 bases at V and 0 bases at J, with 17 bases between. The CDR3 has 16 amino acids. The germline CDR1 and CDR2 sequences are SNHLY and FYNNEI. CDR3 nucleotides: TGTGCCAGCACCTCTTTGGTCACCACTAGCACAGATACGCAGTATTTT. This translates into CASTSLVTTSTDTQYF.

This clonotype was picked up a small number of times. The genes are TRBV5-6 and TRBJ2-7; D not resolved. Trimming pared 4 bases from V and 5 bases from J, leaving 19 bases between. The CDR3 is 15 amino acids. Per germline, CDR1 SGHDT and CDR2 YYEEEE. The CDR3 spells CASSPGPLKSNEQYF. CDR3 DNA sequence: TGTGCCAGCAGCCCCGGACCGCTAAAATCTAACGAGCAGTACTTC.

This clonotype was seen repeatedly, ten times or more. This rearrangement joins TRBV11-3 to TRBJ2-7; TRBD2 aligns across 8 bases. Germline CDR1 is SGHNT and CDR2 is YENEEA. This CDR3 contains 13 residues. V dropped 4 bases and J dropped 4; count of bases not matched to a gene: 3. CDR3 residues: CASSYRGGYEQYF. CDR3 nucleotide sequence: TGTGCCAGCAGCTACCGGGGGGGATACGAGCAGTACTTC.

This clonotype was found many times. CDR3 protein: CASSLEGIRNEQFF. CDR3 sequence (DNA): TGTGCCAGCAGCTTAGAAGGCATCAGGAATGAGCAGTTCTTC. V and J are TRBV7-7 and TRBJ2-1; D not resolved. The germline gives CDR1 SSHAT, CDR2 FNYEAQ (reference sequence). V lost 1 base and J 7 bases, leaving 11 bases between the germline ends. The CDR3 consists of 14 residues.